This TCR beta chain was sequenced in a study of blood T cells in healthy people across ages. The use of a sample-barcoded 5' primer and a J-beta primer mix characterized a second PCR of roughly 6 to 11 cycles. Via MiXCR, TCRdb re-called the 5' RACE reads, giving one row per CDR3 protein. The table records 800,000 or so distinct CDR3 sequences, just under 25% of them present only once. From germline, CDR1 is KGHSH and CDR2 LQKENI. The CDR3 length is 14 residues. V trimming: 3 bases; J trimming: 10 bases; junction bases outside the gene matches: 9. This clonotype has only a few counts. Healthy Russian Caucasian donors spanned ages about 6 to 100 years. These same records also appear under a second study, on T cells of mothers and their children. As that study records: Related mother-child pairs showed slightly higher but non-significant overlap than unrelated pairs.

Material for sequencing was blood. This chain links TRBV18 with TRBJ2-7; the match to TRBD1 covers 10 bases. This sequence originates from a boy aged 5-17 years in good health. Written as DNA, the CDR3 is TGTGCCAGCTCACCTGGACAGGGGGTTACGGAACAGTACTTC. It specifies CASSPGQGVTEQYF.